This T cell receptor (beta chain) was obtained from a study of CD8 T cells in ankylosing spondylitis (dated by TCRdb to about 2017). Concerning the study at large: The study profiled T cell receptor beta repertoires in healthy donors and ankylosing spondylitis patients to find disease-linked TCR variants. Peripheral blood was sampled, and synovial fluid was additionally collected from ankylosing spondylitis patients. The full study cohort comprised about 25 ankylosing spondylitis patients and roughly 100 healthy donors. Overall results and qualifications from the work: Blood from ankylosing spondylitis patients appeared to be characterized by a TCR beta motif made up of several highly homologous amino acid variants. In peripheral blood, the disease-linked clones were found at relatively low frequencies and had a CD8+ phenotype. According to the report, matched synovial fluid samples from ankylosing spondylitis patients were significantly enriched for the disease-linked clones. Some motif variants were previously reported in synovial fluid and blood of reactive arthritis patients, suggesting common disease-initiation mechanisms.

The germline V gene provides CDR1 MNHEY and CDR2 SVGEGT. Reading from cysteine to phenylalanine, the CDR3 counts 13 amino acids. Only CDR3 DNA remains: 39 bases, in frame from the first base. The germline ends are 12 bases apart after V is trimmed by 6 bases and J by 3 bases. As for this clonotype: No antigen is known for it. Within one base of it there is no much larger clone, and no base qualities were kept.

The run used an Illumina HiSeq 2500. Quantitative 5'-RACE with molecular barcodes was used to prepare TCR beta libraries. Per the source publication's procedure: Disease-linked TCR variants were identified with a new computational method built on a probabilistic model of VDJ rearrangement. Through fastp at Q25 and MiXCR, TCRdb rebuilt clones from the public reads, retaining in-frame beta chains. CDR3 protein duplicates are merged, each entry listing the most common genes and DNA. What appears here as the V and J calls and clone size reflects TCRdb's work, not the paper's. The sample records a few hundred thousand distinct CDR3 sequences, 20% to 25% of which are singletons. Roughly 16% of the sample is taken by the ten largest.

Sequenced: blood, either unsorted or a sorted T cell fraction (not recorded which). The rearranged segments are TRBV6-2 or TRBV6-3 and TRBJ2-7; TRBD2 is a possible D gene, resting on 6 matching bases. The clonotype comes from a male donor with ankylosing spondylitis. CDR3 loop: CASRPGLLYEQYF. In nucleotide form, the sequence is TGTGCCAGCAGACCGGGACTCCTCTACGAGCAGTACTTC.